The rows below give T cell receptor beta chains drawn from one sample of a study of cytomegalovirus exposure and HLA in healthy donors. Method: immunoSEQ multiplex PCR; TCRdb's copy keeps in-frame clones and lacks some. Counted here are about 190,000 clones, roughly 73% occurring once; the ten biggest clones make up 2% to 2.5%. Sequencing used PBMCs. The receptors were sampled from a woman in her twenties or thirties in good health and CMV-seropositive. Each CDR3 is given with its conserved first and last residue. Fields, in order: V gene, D gene, J gene, clone size, CDR3 protein, CDR3 DNA. A D gene is named only where the DNA matches it firmly. Clone sizes are given selectively: once, few, many, or a class where the clone is expanded.

v_call: TRBV7-2
d_call: -
j_call: TRBJ2-3
clone_size: few
cdr3_aa: CASSLAHSGVSDTQYF
cdr3_nt: TGTGCCAGCAGCTTAGCTCACTCGGGTGTCTCAGATACGCAGTATTTT

v_call: TRBV28
d_call: -
j_call: TRBJ1-2
clone_size: -
cdr3_aa: CASSWAGDPYTF
cdr3_nt: TGTGCCAGCAGTTGGGCAGGGGACCCCTACACCTTC

v_call: TRBV5-1
d_call: TRBD1
j_call: TRBJ1-1
clone_size: -
cdr3_aa: CASRAEDRHTEAFF
cdr3_nt: TGCGCCAGCAGGGCTGAGGACAGGCACACTGAAGCTTTCTTT

v_call: TRBV9
d_call: -
j_call: TRBJ1-5
clone_size: -
cdr3_aa: CASSVGPGSVGQPQHF
cdr3_nt: TGTGCCAGCAGCGTAGGTCCAGGGTCAGTGGGTCAGCCCCAGCATTTT

v_call: TRBV5-1
d_call: -
j_call: TRBJ2-2
clone_size: few
cdr3_aa: CASSLGDTGSGELFF
cdr3_nt: TGCGCCAGCAGCTTGGGAGACACAGGATCCGGGGAGCTGTTTTTT

v_call: TRBV29-1
d_call: TRBD1
j_call: TRBJ1-1
clone_size: -
cdr3_aa: CSVVQGGTEAFF
cdr3_nt: TGCAGCGTTGTGCAGGGGGGCACTGAAGCTTTCTTT

v_call: TRBV4-1
d_call: TRBD1
j_call: TRBJ1-5
clone_size: -
cdr3_aa: CASSQDPSDRAQKPQHF
cdr3_nt: TGCGCCAGCAGCCAAGACCCCTCGGACAGGGCCCAGAAGCCCCAGCATTTT

v_call: TRBV28
d_call: -
j_call: TRBJ1-5
clone_size: once
cdr3_aa: CASSSPAGAQPQHF
cdr3_nt: TGTGCCAGCAGTTCCCCGGCAGGTGCTCAGCCCCAGCATTTT

v_call: TRBV15
d_call: TRBD2
j_call: TRBJ2-2
clone_size: -
cdr3_aa: CATSRDLAGNTGELFF
cdr3_nt: TGTGCCACCAGCAGAGATCTAGCGGGAAACACCGGGGAGCTGTTTTTT

v_call: TRBV28
d_call: TRBD2
j_call: TRBJ2-3
clone_size: -
cdr3_aa: CASSPGTSGPRGADTQYF
cdr3_nt: TGTGCCAGCAGTCCGGGGACTAGCGGGCCTAGGGGGGCAGATACGCAGTATTTT

v_call: TRBV5-4
d_call: -
j_call: TRBJ2-3
clone_size: -
cdr3_aa: CASSSPPKRAGDTQYF
cdr3_nt: TGTGCCAGCAGCTCCCCCCCGAAGAGGGCTGGAGATACGCAGTATTTT

v_call: TRBV18
d_call: -
j_call: TRBJ1-5
clone_size: few
cdr3_aa: CASSPSADPNQPQHF
cdr3_nt: TGTGCCAGCTCACCCAGCGCGGATCCGAATCAGCCCCAGCATTTT

v_call: TRBV30
d_call: -
j_call: TRBJ1-3
clone_size: -
cdr3_aa: CAWSGGGQGNTIYF
cdr3_nt: TGTGCCTGGAGTGGTGGGGGCCAAGGAAACACCATATATTTT

v_call: TRBV4-2
d_call: TRBD1
j_call: TRBJ1-2
clone_size: -
cdr3_aa: CASSQPDRERSGYTF
cdr3_nt: TGTGCCAGCAGCCAACCGGACAGGGAGCGGAGTGGCTACACCTTC

v_call: TRBV5-1
d_call: -
j_call: TRBJ2-7
clone_size: -
cdr3_aa: CASSLAQDSSYEQYF
cdr3_nt: TGCGCCAGCAGCTTGGCCCAGGATAGCTCCTACGAGCAGTACTTC

v_call: TRBV2
d_call: TRBD1
j_call: TRBJ1-3
clone_size: -
cdr3_aa: CASSEGTGVSGNTIYF
cdr3_nt: TGTGCCAGCAGTGAAGGGACAGGGGTTTCTGGAAACACCATATATTTT

v_call: TRBV5-6
d_call: TRBD2
j_call: TRBJ2-3
clone_size: -
cdr3_aa: CASSLVIAGNTDTQYF
cdr3_nt: TGTGCCAGCAGCTTGGTTATAGCGGGTAACACAGATACGCAGTATTTT

v_call: TRBV7-9
d_call: TRBD1
j_call: TRBJ1-6
clone_size: -
cdr3_aa: CASSYQVTGGGWGNSPLHF
cdr3_nt: TGTGCCAGCAGCTATCAAGTAACAGGGGGCGGATGGGGAAATTCACCCCTCCACTTT

v_call: TRBV7-9
d_call: -
j_call: TRBJ2-3
clone_size: -
cdr3_aa: CASSLLETDTDTQYF
cdr3_nt: TGTGCCAGCAGCCTCCTCGAGACAGACACAGATACGCAGTATTTT

v_call: TRBV19
d_call: -
j_call: TRBJ2-3
clone_size: once
cdr3_aa: CASSIYQATDTQYF
cdr3_nt: TGTGCCAGTAGTATTTACCAGGCCACAGATACGCAGTATTTT

v_call: TRBV6-1
d_call: TRBD1
j_call: TRBJ1-4
clone_size: -
cdr3_aa: CASSDLGTGIEKLFF
cdr3_nt: TGTGCCAGCAGTGATTTGGGGACAGGGATTGAAAAACTGTTTTTT

v_call: TRBV4-3
d_call: TRBD1
j_call: TRBJ1-1
clone_size: -
cdr3_aa: CASSQDGQGAEAFF
cdr3_nt: TGCGCCAGCAGCCAAGATGGTCAGGGGGCAGAAGCTTTCTTT